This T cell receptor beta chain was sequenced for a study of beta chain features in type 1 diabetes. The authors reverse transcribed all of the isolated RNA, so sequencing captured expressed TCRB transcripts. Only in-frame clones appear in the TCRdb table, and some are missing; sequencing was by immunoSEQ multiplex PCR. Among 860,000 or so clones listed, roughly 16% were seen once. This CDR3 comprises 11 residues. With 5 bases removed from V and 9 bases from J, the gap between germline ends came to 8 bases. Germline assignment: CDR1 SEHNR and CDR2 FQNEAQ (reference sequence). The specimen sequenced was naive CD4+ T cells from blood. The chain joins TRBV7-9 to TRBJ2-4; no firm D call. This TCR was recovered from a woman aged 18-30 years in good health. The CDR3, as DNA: TGTGCCAGCAGCCCGGATAGCATTCAGTACTTC. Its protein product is CASSPDSIQYF.